This record covers a single T cell receptor (beta chain). The CDR3 runs to 20 residues. CDR1 and CDR2 from the germline V gene are KGHDR and SFDVKD. V lost 3 bases, J lost 4 bases, and 27 bases lay in between. This entry comes from a study of blood T cell repertoires in COVID-19. At the level of the study: Samples taken during acute and convalescent COVID-19 were collected in the United States, Italy and Spain. T cells, B-cell-depleted T cells, or PBMCs supplied cDNA or gDNA.

Original methodology: Estimates of nucleated cell counts were drawn from the amplification of reference gene primers. Only in-frame clones appear in the TCRdb table, and some are missing; sequencing was by immunoSEQ multiplex PCR. D and trimming come from the DNA, and the V and J calls and clone size come from that table. Of over 110,000 clones listed, roughly four fifths are singletons. The sequence was collected from an older man with acute or convalescent COVID-19. The chain uses TRBV24-1 and TRBJ1-3; weak D call: TRBD1 (6 bases). Source material: peripheral blood. The chain's CDR3 is CATSDIHPRRTAWCGNTIYF. The CDR3 nucleotides read TGTGCCACCAGTGATATTCACCCTCGTAGGACAGCGTGGTGCGGAAACACCATATATTTT.